The 23 T cell receptor beta chains below were found in one sample sequenced in a study of glioma-infiltrating T cells listed by TCRdb under 2016. The sequencer was an Illumina MiSeq. The iRepertoire nested amplicon-rescue multiplex PCR (arm-PCR) platform was used to amplify TCR alpha and beta CDR3 regions from RNA. TCRdb reran the public reads through fastp at Q25 and MiXCR, keeping productive beta chains. Entries that share a CDR3 protein sequence are merged under the most common genes and DNA. This sample is represented by about 200,000 distinct CDR3 sequences; about 32% of them were singletons. The ten largest clones represent roughly 21% of the sample. The specimen sequenced was glioma tissue, nonneoplastic brain tissue, or PBMCs (not recorded which). These receptors were taken from a human donor with low-grade glioma or glioblastoma, undergoing nonglioma brain surgery, or in good health (not recorded which).

This chain connects TRBV5-1 to TRBJ2-3; D is uncertain. The length of the CDR3 is 13 residues. V lost 6 bases, J lost 0 bases, and 8 bases lay in between. Germline V gene data show CDR1 as SGHRS and CDR2 as YFSETQ. The CDR3 reads CASTAVSTDTQYF. The CDR3 coding sequence is TGCGCCAGCACGGCGGTTAGCACAGATACGCAGTATTTT.

To note about this clonotype: An end of the junction does not agree with germline; a read error may underlie this. The V call is TRBV20-1, the J call TRBJ2-7, with D possibly being TRBD2 (5 bases). This CDR3 is 14 amino acids long. Germline values: CDR1 DFQATT, CDR2 SNEGSKA (reference sequence). The CDR3 region has the DNA TGCCGTGCTAGAGTAAAGCTAGCTACCTACGAGCAGTACTTC. The encoded protein is CRARVKLATYEQYF.

This clonotype has a handful of counts. The chain has TRBV12-3 or TRBV12-4 and TRBJ2-1; 8 bases match TRBD2. This CDR3 has 14 amino acids. J was trimmed by 6 bases and V by 6 bases; bases with no gene match: 7. CDR3 region: CASSSGSPGNEQFF. CDR3 nucleotide sequence: TGTGCCAGCAGCAGCGGGAGTCCAGGCAATGAGCAGTTCTTC.

This clonotype was detected ten times or more. The V and J genes are TRBV4-1 and TRBJ2-7; 8 nucleotides align to TRBD2. Germline V gene data show CDR1 as MGHRA and CDR2 as YSYEKL. The CDR3 extends over 18 amino acids. V was pared by 3 bases and J by 0 bases, with 13 bases of the junction left unmatched. CDR3 protein: CASSHAGLAISSSYEQYF. CDR3 in DNA: TGCGCCAGCAGCCACGCAGGACTAGCCATTTCCAGCTCCTACGAGCAGTACTTC.

This clonotype was counted ten times or more. This chain connects TRBV7-9 to TRBJ2-3; TRBD1 matches at 10 bases. V was clipped by 6 bases and J by 0 bases; unmatched bases: 9. Germline CDR1 and CDR2: SEHNR and FQNEAQ (reference sequence). The CDR3 is 17 residues long. In DNA form, the CDR3 reads TGTGCCAGCAGTCCGAAGACAGGGGGCTGGAGCACAGATACGCAGTATTTT. This sequence encodes CASSPKTGGWSTDTQYF.

On this clonotype itself: This may be a read error: a much more frequent sequence differs by one nucleotide. The chain has TRBV6-5 and TRBJ2-1; 16 bases map to TRBD2. The CDR3 is 15 amino acids. Germline lookup yields CDR1 MNHEY and CDR2 SVGAGI. CDR3 sequence: CAIMVGLAGGNGQFF. Written as DNA, the CDR3 is TGTGCCATCATGGTGGGACTAGCGGGAGGGAATGGGCAGTTCTTC.

A word on this clonotype: Being one base from a much bigger clone, this may be a read error. This chain connects TRBV28 to TRBJ1-4, with D tentatively TRBD1 (5 bases). Germline V gene sequence: CDR1 MDHEN, CDR2 SYDVKM. Trimming took off 4 bases at V and 9 bases at J, with 18 bases between the two ends. There are 15 residues in the CDR3. The CDR3 bases are TGTGCCAGCAGTTCTCCGGGACGGGGAAGTAAAAAACTGTTTTTT. Translating gives CASSSPGRGSKKLFF.

This clonotype was detected many times. Germline and junction disagree at one end, which may indicate a read error. This chain uses TRBV6-2 or TRBV6-3 with TRBJ1-5; no reliable D call. This CDR3 is built from 13 residues. Germline V gene lookup returns CDR1 MNHEY and CDR2 SVGEGT. CDR3 nucleotides: TGTGCCAGCAGTTACGGGGAAAATCAGCCCCAGCGTTTT. It encodes CASSYGENQPQRF.

The chain joins TRBV20-1 to TRBJ2-7; 13 bases map to TRBD2. In germline, CDR1 is DFQATT, CDR2 SNEGSKA (reference sequence). CDR3 size: 14 residues. The trim removed 5 bases at V and 3 bases at J, leaving 4 bases unmatched. CDR3 protein: CSAWTSGSIYEQYF. CDR3 bases: TGCAGTGCTTGGACTAGCGGGAGTATCTACGAGCAGTACTTC.

The rearrangement links TRBV12-3 or TRBV12-4 to TRBJ2-7, with 12 nucleotides matching TRBD2. This CDR3 region has 15 residues. V lost 7 bases, J lost 9 bases, and 13 bases stayed unmatched. CDR3 sequence: CASTETSGRNTGQYF. CDR3 in DNA: TGTGCCAGCACCGAGACTAGCGGGAGAAATACGGGGCAGTACTTC.

This clonotype has a count of ten or more. The chain couples TRBV5-4 to TRBJ1-1; tentative D call: TRBD1 (5 bases). Germline V gene data show CDR1 as SGHNT and CDR2 as YYREEE (reference sequence). CDR3 length equals 14 residues. Trimming removed 0 bases from V and 1 base from J, with 7 bases in between. The CDR3 sequence is CASSLGQKNTEAFF. The CDR3 DNA reads TGTGCCAGCAGCTTGGGACAGAAGAACACTGAAGCTTTCTTT.

This rearrangement joins TRBV12-3 or TRBV12-4 to TRBJ2-2; TRBD1 matches at 10 bases. Trimming at V came to 6 bases and at J to 0 bases, leaving 1 base not matched to a gene. The CDR3 runs 15 residues. This CDR3 reads CASRTGGSNTGELFF. CDR3 in DNA: TGTGCCAGCAGGACAGGGGGCTCGAACACCGGGGAGCTGTTTTTT.

In this sample, this clonotype turned up a few times. The rearrangement joins TRBV4-1 to TRBJ2-7; 9 bases line up with TRBD2. The germline gives CDR1 MGHRA, CDR2 YSYEKL. The CDR3 is made up of 15 amino acids. V gave up 2 bases and J gave up 2 bases; unmatched junction bases: 4. DNA for the CDR3: TGCGCCAGCAGCCAACGGACTAGCGATCCCTACGAGCAGTACTTC. Translating gives CASSQRTSDPYEQYF.

This chain uses TRBV11-2 with TRBJ2-1, with TRBD2 matching over 11 bases. Germline CDR1 SGHAT, CDR2 FQNNGV. The trim removed 5 bases at V and 10 bases at J, leaving 10 bases unmatched. The CDR3 totals 15 residues. The CDR3, as DNA: TGTGCCAGCAGCGAACTAGCGGGAGCGCTCGACGAGCAGTTCTTC. It translates to CASSELAGALDEQFF.

This chain uses TRBV12-3 or TRBV12-4 with TRBJ2-7; 8 bases match TRBD1. The trim removed 5 bases at V and 9 bases at J, leaving 3 bases unmatched. This CDR3 contains 11 residues. The CDR3 spells CASSDRGGQYF. CDR3 DNA: TGTGCCAGCAGTGACAGGGGTGGGCAGTACTTC.

Regarding this clonotype: A much larger clone sits a single nucleotide away, making a read error possible. The chain recombines TRBV3-1 with TRBJ1-1; D gene uncertain. The germline V gene has CDR1 LGHDT and CDR2 YNNKEL (reference sequence). The CDR3 covers 14 residues. Trimming took off 8 bases at V and 0 bases at J, with 13 bases between the two ends. The CDR3 DNA reads as TGTGCCAGCCTTATGACGGGTATGAACACTGAAGCTTTCTTT. As protein: CASLMTGMNTEAFF.

The table lists this clonotype with a count of one. It may be a read error: a sequence one base away is much more abundant. J is TRBJ2-2 and V is TRBV6-2 or TRBV6-3, with D hard to call. Germline V CDR1 and CDR2: MNHEY, SVGEGT. Between the trimmed V and J ends, which lost 4 bases and 6 bases, there was a span of 6 bases. CDR3 size: 12 residues. The CDR3 DNA sequence: TGTGCCAGCAGTTCTAAAGCCGGGGAGCTGTTTTTT. Translation: CASSSKAGELFF.

In its sample, this clonotype was seen many times. This sequence joins TRBV2 and TRBJ2-1; 8 positions agree with TRBD2. V lost 6 bases and J lost 6; bases outside the gene matches: 13. CDR1 is SNHLY, CDR2 FYNNEI, per germline. The CDR3 runs 16 residues. CDR3 loop: CASRPTSGPTGNEQFF. The CDR3 DNA reads as TGTGCCAGCAGACCCACTAGCGGTCCAACCGGCAATGAGCAGTTCTTC.

The sample holds a few counts of this clonotype. J is TRBJ1-1 and V is TRBV29-1; maybe TRBD1 (5 bases). The V end was cut by 5 bases, the J end by 11 bases, with 15 bases between. CDR3 length: 11 residues. Per the germline V gene, CDR1 is SQVTM and CDR2 is ANQGSEA. The CDR3 reads CSVHSVGGAFF. In DNA form, the CDR3 reads TGCAGCGTTCACAGTGTGGGGGGGGCTTTCTTT.

As to this clonotype: A read error may be the cause here, since a much bigger clone is one base away. This rearrangement joins TRBV4-1 to TRBJ2-3, with 9 bases lining up with TRBD2. CDR1 is MGHRA, CDR2 YSYEKL, per germline. The trim removed 0 bases at V and 8 bases at J, leaving 12 bases unmatched. The CDR3 length is 17 residues. The CDR3 reads CASSQESSGRPGGTQYF. For the CDR3, the DNA is TGCGCCAGCAGCCAAGAATCGAGCGGGAGGCCTGGAGGTACGCAGTATTTT.

As to this clonotype: With a much larger clone just one base away, this may be a read error. The rearrangement uses TRBV19 and TRBJ1-3; D is undetermined. CDR3 length: 14 residues. Germline-derived CDR1 and CDR2 are LNHDA and SQIVND (reference sequence). The CDR3 DNA follows: TGTGCCAGTAGTATTGTAAGCTCTGGAAACACCATGTATTTT. Protein product: CASSIVSSGNTMYF. The full variable domain, completed using reference TRBV19 and TRBJ1-3, is DGGITQSPKYLFRKEGQNVTLSCEQNLNHDAMYWYRQDPGQGLRLIYYSQIVNDFQKGDIAEGYSVSREKKESFPLTVTSAQKNPTAFYLCASSIVSSGNTMYFGEGSWLTVV.

Worth noting for this clonotype: Possible read error: a much larger clone is one base away. The chain joins TRBV10-3 to TRBJ1-2; D is ambiguous. The CDR3 sequence is 14 residues long. Germline-derived CDR1 and CDR2 are ENHRY and SYGVKD. The CDR3 region has the DNA TGTGCCATCAGTGAGTCTGTACAGAACTATGGCTGCACCTTC. Its protein is CAISESVQNYGCTF.

In its sample, this clonotype was seen once. A read error may explain this, as a much larger clone is one base away. V is TRBV7-9 and J is TRBJ1-1, with a tentative D call TRBD1 (5 bases). V was pared by 2 bases and J by 9 bases, with 16 bases between. The CDR3 has 14 amino acids. Germline CDR1 SEHNR, CDR2 FQNEAQ (reference sequence). The CDR3 sequence is CASSLTFWGSQAFF. In DNA, the CDR3 is TGTGCCAGCAGCTTAACGTTCTGGGGCAGCCAAGCTTTCTTT.